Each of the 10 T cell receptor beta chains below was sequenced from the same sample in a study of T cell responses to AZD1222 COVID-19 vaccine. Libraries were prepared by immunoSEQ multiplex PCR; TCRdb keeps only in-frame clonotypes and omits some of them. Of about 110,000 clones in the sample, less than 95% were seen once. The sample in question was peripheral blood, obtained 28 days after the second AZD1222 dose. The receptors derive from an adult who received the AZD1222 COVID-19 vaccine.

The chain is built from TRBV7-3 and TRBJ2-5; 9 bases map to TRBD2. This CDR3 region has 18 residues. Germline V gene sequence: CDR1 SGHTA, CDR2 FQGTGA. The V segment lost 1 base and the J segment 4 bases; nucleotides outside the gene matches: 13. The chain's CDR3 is CASSLRGSGGHPRETQYF. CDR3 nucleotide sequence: TGTGCCAGCAGCTTAAGGGGTAGCGGGGGCCATCCCCGAGAGACCCAGTACTTC.

Written as DNA, the CDR3 is TGTGCCAGCAGTTACTCGGGACAGAGTAGGATATCGGCTTTCTTT. It yields the protein CASSYSGQSRISAFF. This chain links TRBV6-6 with TRBJ1-1, with 7 bases aligning to TRBD1. The germline V gene has CDR1 MNHNY and CDR2 SVGAGI (reference sequence). The CDR3 is 15 amino acids. The J segment lost 11 bases and the V segment lost 0 bases, leaving 12 bases of the junction unmatched.

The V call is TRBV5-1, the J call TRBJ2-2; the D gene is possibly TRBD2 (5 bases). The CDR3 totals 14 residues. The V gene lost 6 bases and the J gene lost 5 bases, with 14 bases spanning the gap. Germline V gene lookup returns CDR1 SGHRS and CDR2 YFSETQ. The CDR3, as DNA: TGCGCCAGCAACGTCGGGGATTTGACCGGGGAGCTGTTTTTT. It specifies CASNVGDLTGELFF. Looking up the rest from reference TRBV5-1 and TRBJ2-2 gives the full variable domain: KAGVTQTPRYLIKTRGQQVTLSCSPISGHRSVSWYQQTPGQGLQFLFEYFSETQRNKGNFPGRFSGRQFSNSRSEMNVSTLELGDSALYLCASNVGDLTGELFFGEGSRLTVL.

The CDR3 DNA reads as TGTGCCAGCGAGTTTGGTCATAGCTTAATTGAGCAGTACTTC. Protein product: CASEFGHSLIEQYF. This chain uses TRBV2 with TRBJ2-7; D uncertain. The V gene lost 8 bases and the J gene lost 7 bases, with 21 bases spanning the gap. In germline, CDR1 is SNHLY, CDR2 FYNNEI. The CDR3 consists of 14 residues.

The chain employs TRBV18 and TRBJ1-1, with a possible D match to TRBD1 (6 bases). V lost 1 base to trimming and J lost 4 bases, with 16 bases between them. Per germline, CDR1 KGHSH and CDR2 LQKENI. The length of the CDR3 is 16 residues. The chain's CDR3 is CASSPQGVGWTTEAFF. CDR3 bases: TGTGCCAGCTCACCACAGGGGGTTGGTTGGACCACTGAAGCTTTCTTT.

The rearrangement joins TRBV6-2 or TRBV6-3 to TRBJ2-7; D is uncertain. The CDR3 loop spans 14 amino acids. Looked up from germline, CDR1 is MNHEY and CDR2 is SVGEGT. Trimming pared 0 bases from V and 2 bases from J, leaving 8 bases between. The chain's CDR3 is CASSYSWPTYEQYF. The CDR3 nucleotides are TGTGCCAGCAGTTACTCGTGGCCCACCTACGAGCAGTACTTC.

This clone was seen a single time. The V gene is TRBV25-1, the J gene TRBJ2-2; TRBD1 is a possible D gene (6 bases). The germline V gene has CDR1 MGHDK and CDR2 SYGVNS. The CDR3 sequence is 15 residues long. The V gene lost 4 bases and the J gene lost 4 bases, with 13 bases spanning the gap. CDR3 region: CASSGTQGSTGELFF. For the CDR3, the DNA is TGTGCCAGCAGTGGAACGCAGGGGAGCACCGGGGAGCTGTTTTTT. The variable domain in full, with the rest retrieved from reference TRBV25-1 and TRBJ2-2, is EADIYQTPRYLVIGTGKKITLECSQTMGHDKMYWYQQDPGMELHLIHYSYGVNSTEKGDLSSESTVSRIRTEHFPLTLESARPSHTSQYLCASSGTQGSTGELFFGEGSRLTVL.

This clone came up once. CDR3 in DNA: TGTGCCTATTCCGGGGGGGCTCTGGATGAGCAGTTCTTC. Protein: CAYSGGALDEQFF. This chain links TRBV5-4 with TRBJ2-1; 8 nucleotides align to TRBD2. The CDR3 length is 13 residues. From germline, CDR1 is SGHNT and CDR2 YYREEE (reference sequence). Germline trimming cut 10 bases from V and 8 bases from J; bases unmatched to any gene: 11.

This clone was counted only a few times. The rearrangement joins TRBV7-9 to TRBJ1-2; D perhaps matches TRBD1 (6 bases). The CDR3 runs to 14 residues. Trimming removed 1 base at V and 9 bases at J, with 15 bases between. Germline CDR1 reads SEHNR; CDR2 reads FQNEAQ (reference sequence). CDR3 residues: CASSLVQGTIRYTF. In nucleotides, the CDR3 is TGTGCCAGCAGCTTAGTACAGGGAACGATACGCTACACCTTC.

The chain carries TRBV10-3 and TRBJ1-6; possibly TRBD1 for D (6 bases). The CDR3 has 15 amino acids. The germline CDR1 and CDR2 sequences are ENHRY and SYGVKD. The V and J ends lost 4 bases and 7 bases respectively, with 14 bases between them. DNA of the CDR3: TGTGCCATCAGTGGTGGGGGGGCGTCGAATTCACCCCTCCACTTT. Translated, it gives CAISGGGASNSPLHF.